The 7 T cell receptor beta chains below all came from one sample that was sequenced in a study of T-cell memory formation after mild COVID-19. TCRdb re-analysed the 5' RACE reads in MiXCR, keeping a single row per CDR3 protein. The sample has about 14,000 distinct CDR3 sequences, about 20% seen once. Specimen: PBMCs or a T cell subset sorted from them (not recorded which). The receptors come from an adult woman who had mild COVID-19 (a few samples of this study predate the infection). Cell type and time point are not known.

This clonotype was counted at least ten times. The chain couples TRBV4-2 to TRBJ2-6; 10 bases match TRBD1. V trimming: 1 base; J trimming: 0 bases; junction bases outside the gene matches: 0. This CDR3 region has 17 residues. Per germline, CDR1 LGHNA and CDR2 YNFKEQ. The CDR3 sequence is CASSQGTGGSGANVLTF. CDR3 in DNA: TGTGCCAGCAGCCAAGGGACAGGGGGCTCTGGGGCCAACGTCCTGACTTTC.

This clonotype has ten or more counts. This rearrangement joins TRBV5-1 to TRBJ2-5; D possibly uses TRBD1 or TRBD2 (6 bases each). CDR3 length: 13 amino acids. Trimming stripped 4 bases from V and 2 bases from J, with 9 bases between. Per germline, CDR1 SGHRS and CDR2 YFSETQ. The CDR3 spells CASSGGPQETQYF. The CDR3 DNA reads TGCGCCAGCAGCGGGGGGCCTCAAGAGACCCAGTACTTC.

The chain couples TRBV7-9 to TRBJ2-7; D might be TRBD1 or TRBD2, each matching 5 bases. CDR3 size: 14 residues. V lost 4 bases, J lost 2 bases, and 12 bases lay in between. Per the germline V gene, CDR1 is SEHNR and CDR2 is FQNEAQ (reference sequence). The CDR3 spells CASSYGTTTYEQYF. The CDR3 DNA sequence: TGTGCCAGCAGCTACGGGACCACCACCTACGAGCAGTACTTC.

At least ten counts were recorded for this clonotype. The chain recombines TRBV7-9 with TRBJ1-2; unclear D gene. Germline V gene sequence: CDR1 SEHNR, CDR2 FQNEAQ (reference sequence). V lost 3 bases and J 3 bases, leaving 8 bases between the germline ends. This CDR3 comprises 13 residues. The CDR3: CASSLPGYYGYTF. CDR3 nucleotide sequence: TGTGCCAGCAGCTTGCCAGGATACTATGGCTACACCTTC.

In this sample, this clonotype turned up many times. The chain uses TRBV15 and TRBJ1-4, with TRBD1 as a possible D gene (6 bases). This CDR3 region has 18 residues. Deletions cut 5 bases from V and 8 bases from J, with 27 bases between. Germline-derived CDR1 and CDR2 are LNHNV and YYDKDF (reference sequence). This chain's CDR3 is CATSPSIRRHRDDEKLFF. The CDR3 bases are TGTGCCACCAGCCCCTCAATCCGTCGTCACAGGGACGACGAAAAACTGTTTTTT.

This chain joins TRBV6-5 and TRBJ1-6, with TRBD1 as a possible D gene (6 bases). The V gene's germline CDR1 is MNHEY and CDR2 SVGAGI. The CDR3 runs to 16 residues. The V and J ends lost 6 bases and 7 bases respectively, with 19 bases between them. This CDR3 reads CASRVTYAGDNSPLHF. The CDR3, as DNA: TGTGCCAGCAGAGTTACATATGCAGGGGACAATTCACCCCTCCACTTT.

This clonotype is termed medium-sized (0.01 to 0.1%). The chain's CDR3 is CSVRADYGYTF. DNA of the CDR3: TGCAGCGTTCGGGCAGACTATGGCTACACCTTC. The chain uses TRBV29-1 and TRBJ1-2; D remains ambiguous. CDR3 length equals 11 residues. CDR1 and CDR2 from the germline V gene are SQVTM and ANQGSEA. V lost 5 bases, J lost 3 bases, and 7 bases lay in between.